The 28 T cell receptor beta chains listed next were all sequenced from one sample in a study of neoadjuvant anti-PD-1 for oral cavity cancer. The time point here: after neoadjuvant nivolumab, at surgical resection. Repertoires were generated with immunoSEQ multiplex PCR, while TCRdb's copy carries only in-frame clones and drops some. The sample has about 42,000 clones, around 79% seen once. The specimen comprised PBMCs, sampled after nivolumab (anti-PD-1) treatment. Every receptor here comes from a person aged 35-79 years with oral cavity squamous cell carcinoma.

This chain joins TRBV28 and TRBJ1-2, with D hard to call. The CDR3 has 13 residues. The V end was cut by 6 bases, the J end by 7 bases, with 15 bases between. Germline CDR1 MDHEN, CDR2 SYDVKM. CDR3 residues: CASSPPSRSGYTF. The CDR3 coding sequence is TGTGCCAGCAGCCCCCCCAGCCGCTCTGGCTACACCTTC.

This clone was detected only once. The rearrangement uses TRBV19 and TRBJ2-7; D unclear. CDR1 is LNHDA and CDR2 is SQIVND in the germline V gene (reference sequence). V gave up 1 base and J gave up 7 bases, with 17 bases separating them. The CDR3 is 15 residues long. CDR3 DNA: TGTGCCAGTAGTATAGGAGTAACAACGTACGTGGAGCAGTACTTC. Its protein product is CASSIGVTTYVEQYF.

V usage is TRBV5-4 and J usage is TRBJ1-1; the D gene is possibly TRBD1 (6 bases). Germline CDR1 is SGHNT and CDR2 is YYREEE (reference sequence). CDR3 length equals 14 residues. Trimming took off 4 bases at V and 2 bases at J, with 12 bases between the two ends. CDR3 coding DNA: TGTGCCAGCAGCCCGGGACACTTTAACACTGAAGCTTTCTTT. Protein sequence: CASSPGHFNTEAFF.

The J gene is TRBJ2-7, the V gene TRBV2, with 9 bases that match TRBD1. Germline assignment: CDR1 SNHLY and CDR2 FYNNEI. CDR3 length: 16 amino acids. V gave up 7 bases and J gave up 2 bases; unmatched junction bases: 12. CDR3 nucleotide sequence: TGTGCCAGCACGCCGTTGGGACAGGGAGATCCCTACGAGCAGTACTTC. Its protein product is CASTPLGQGDPYEQYF.

V usage is TRBV6-1 and J usage is TRBJ1-5; weak D call: TRBD1 (5 bases). V dropped 1 base and J dropped 0 bases, with 10 bases sitting between them. The length of the CDR3 is 16 residues. Germline V gene lookup returns CDR1 MNHNS and CDR2 SASEGT. CDR3 sequence (DNA): TGTGCCAGCAGTGAAGAGGGGTTACATAGCAATCAGCCCCAGCATTTT. Translation gives CASSEEGLHSNQPQHF.

The chain uses TRBV10-3 and TRBJ1-1, with a possible D match to TRBD1 (6 bases). The CDR3 extends over 14 amino acids. Germline CDR1 ENHRY, CDR2 SYGVKD. V lost 0 bases and J 9 bases, leaving 14 bases between the germline ends. CDR3: CAISESGTIPKAFF. The CDR3 DNA reads TGTGCCATCAGTGAGTCTGGGACAATACCTAAAGCTTTCTTT.

This chain links TRBV6-6 with TRBJ2-1; D may correspond to TRBD1 or TRBD2 (5 bases each). CDR1 is MNHNY and CDR2 is SVGAGI in the germline V gene (reference sequence). V lost 0 bases and J 7 bases, leaving 13 bases between the germline ends. This CDR3 contains 15 residues. CDR3 residues: CASSYSGTFRNEQFF. In nucleotides, the CDR3 is TGTGCCAGCAGTTACTCGGGGACCTTTAGAAATGAGCAGTTCTTC.

In DNA, the CDR3 is TGTGCCAGCAGCACCACAGGAAGGGCGGCCAAAAACATTCAGTACTTC. Its protein product is CASSTTGRAAKNIQYF. V usage is TRBV28 and J usage is TRBJ2-4, with D tentatively TRBD1 (5 bases). V dropped 6 bases and J dropped 1 base, with 16 bases sitting between them. CDR1 and CDR2 (germline): MDHEN, SYDVKM. The CDR3 spans 16 residues.

The CDR3 DNA reads TGTGCCAGCAGCTTAGTTTCTGGGGCGACAGGAGTAGACGCTGAAGCTTTCTTT. The encoded protein is CASSLVSGATGVDAEAFF. This chain connects TRBV7-6 to TRBJ1-1; the D gene is possibly TRBD1 (6 bases). This CDR3 is built from 18 residues. CDR1 is SGHVS, CDR2 FNYEAQ, per germline. Trimming took 1 base from V and 6 from J, leaving 24 bases between them.

The chain couples TRBV28 to TRBJ2-1, with 7 nucleotides matching TRBD2. The length of the CDR3 is 14 residues. Germline V gene data show CDR1 as MDHEN and CDR2 as SYDVKM. Trimming took 4 bases from V and 5 from J; bases not matched to a gene: 5. The CDR3 nucleotides are TGTGCCAGCAGTTCCGGGCTAGCGGACAATGAGCAGTTCTTC. As protein: CASSSGLADNEQFF.

This sequence joins TRBV6-1 and TRBJ1-2; D remains ambiguous. The CDR3 contains 15 residues. V was trimmed by 4 bases and J by 4 bases, leaving 16 bases between them. In germline, CDR1 is MNHNS, CDR2 SASEGT. The CDR3 here is CASSGAMGSLYGYTF. DNA for the CDR3: TGTGCCAGCAGTGGGGCAATGGGATCCCTCTATGGCTACACCTTC.

The V and J genes are TRBV5-4 and TRBJ2-1, with D perhaps matching TRBD1 (5 bases). The CDR3 covers 13 residues. With 0 bases removed from V and 10 bases from J, the gap between germline ends came to 11 bases. CDR1 and CDR2 (germline): SGHNT, YYREEE (reference sequence). The CDR3 reads CASSLVGAKEQFF. CDR3 coding DNA: TGTGCCAGCAGCTTGGTAGGGGCTAAGGAGCAGTTCTTC.

The chain carries TRBV27 and TRBJ1-2, with 8 bases fitting TRBD1. Per the germline V gene, CDR1 is MNHEY and CDR2 is SMNVEV (reference sequence). CDR3 length equals 13 residues. V was pared by 5 bases and J by 4 bases, with 3 bases of the junction left unmatched. The CDR3 loop reads CASSPTGGYGYTF. CDR3 nucleotide sequence: TGTGCCAGCAGTCCTACAGGGGGCTATGGCTACACCTTC.

The chain employs TRBV21-1 and TRBJ2-4; the table gives TRBD1 as D, unverified against the DNA. TRBV21-1 is an annotated pseudogene. The CDR3 covers 16 residues. The CDR3 is CASSKLGVETKNIQYF. In nucleotides, the CDR3 is TGTGCCAGCAGCAAACTAGGGGTAGAAACCAAAAACATTCAGTACTTC.

V usage is TRBV7-9 and J usage is TRBJ2-1, with D perhaps TRBD1 (6 bases). With 5 bases removed from V and 5 bases from J, the gap between germline ends came to 22 bases. CDR3 length: 17 amino acids. Germline V CDR1 and CDR2: SEHNR, FQNEAQ (reference sequence). Here the CDR3 DNA reads TGTGCCAGCAGCCCTTACCTTCACAGGGTGGTGCACAATGAGCAGTTCTTC. Amino acids: CASSPYLHRVVHNEQFF.

The chain employs TRBV6-4 and TRBJ1-6, with 11 positions matching TRBD1. This CDR3 is built from 16 residues. V shed 4 bases, J shed 6 bases, and the junction held 5 bases outside the gene matches. Germline V gene data show CDR1 as MRHNA and CDR2 as SNTAGT. The CDR3 protein is CASSAGTGGGNSPLHF. CDR3 in DNA: TGTGCCAGCAGTGCTGGGACAGGGGGAGGTAATTCACCCCTCCACTTT.

This clone was picked up a small number of times. The chain is built from TRBV29-1 and TRBJ1-2; D might be TRBD1 (6 bases). CDR3 size: 13 residues. Trimming removed 0 bases from V and 8 bases from J, with 13 bases in between. Per the germline V gene, CDR1 is SQVTM and CDR2 is ANQGSEA. The CDR3 protein is CSVEDQQGRGYTF. As DNA, the CDR3 is TGCAGCGTTGAAGATCAACAGGGTCGAGGCTACACCTTC.

The rearrangement links TRBV27 to TRBJ1-5, with 7 bases aligning to TRBD1. The CDR3 loop spans 16 amino acids. Germline V gene sequence: CDR1 MNHEY, CDR2 SMNVEV (reference sequence). Trimming took 6 bases from V and 2 from J; bases not matched to a gene: 10. The CDR3 DNA reads TGTGCCAGCAGCTTCCAGGGGGGTTGGGGCAATCAGCCCCAGCATTTT. It specifies CASSFQGGWGNQPQHF.

The chain recombines TRBV6-5 with TRBJ1-2; D unclear. CDR3 length: 13 amino acids. Germline V CDR1 and CDR2: MNHEY, SVGAGI. V was shortened by 8 bases and J by 3 bases, with 13 bases between the two germline ends. CDR3: CASWPERDYGYTF. In nucleotides, the CDR3 is TGTGCCAGCTGGCCTGAACGGGACTATGGCTACACCTTC.

The genes are TRBV2 and TRBJ1-5; 8 positions match TRBD1. Unmatched junction bases numbered 5, after V lost 6 bases and J lost 7 bases. Germline CDR1 and CDR2: SNHLY and FYNNEI. CDR3 size: 13 residues. CDR3 loop: CASSKDRAQPQHF. The CDR3 DNA sequence: TGTGCCAGCAGCAAGGACAGGGCCCAGCCCCAGCATTTT.

This sequence joins TRBV19 and TRBJ2-1, with TRBD2 matching 12 bases. V dropped 5 bases and J dropped 6; count of bases not matched to a gene: 8. Germline CDR1 is LNHDA and CDR2 is SQIVND (reference sequence). CDR3 size: 16 residues. The CDR3 nucleotides are TGTGCCAGTAGTTCACTTCTAGCGGGGGGGCCCAATGAGCAGTTCTTC. The encoded protein is CASSSLLAGGPNEQFF.

V usage is TRBV10-2 and J usage is TRBJ1-2; the match to TRBD1 covers 10 bases. There are 14 residues in the CDR3. Germline V CDR1 and CDR2: WSHSY, SAAADI. The V gene end was trimmed by 7 bases and the J gene end by 4 bases; junction bases not matched to a gene: 6. CDR3: CASTRQGAGYGYTF. In DNA form, the CDR3 reads TGCGCCAGCACCAGACAGGGGGCGGGCTATGGCTACACCTTC.

This CDR3 is CALGGNGSYEQYF. The CDR3 bases are TGTGCCCTGGGGGGAAACGGGTCCTACGAGCAGTACTTC. The gene calls are TRBV27 and TRBJ2-7; D perhaps matches TRBD2 (6 bases). V gave up 11 bases and J gave up 1 base, with 15 bases separating them. Per the germline V gene, CDR1 is MNHEY and CDR2 is SMNVEV (reference sequence). The CDR3 is 13 residues long.

The gene calls are TRBV7-2 and TRBJ1-5, with 7 bases that match TRBD1. This CDR3 comprises 15 residues. Trimming cost V 1 base and J 7 bases; bases outside gene matches: 7. CDR1 is SGHTA, CDR2 FQGNSA, per germline. The DNA for the CDR3 is TGTGCCAGCAGCTTAGGAGGAGGGGGCGGGCAGCCCCAGCATTTT. It translates to CASSLGGGGGQPQHF.

CDR3 bases: TGTGCCAGCAGCTTTGAACGGGGGCCCTACGAGCAGTACTTC. It encodes CASSFERGPYEQYF. This rearrangement joins TRBV7-2 to TRBJ2-7; D is perhaps TRBD1 or TRBD2 (6 bases each). Deletions cut 3 bases from V and 2 bases from J, with 11 bases between. The germline V gene has CDR1 SGHTA and CDR2 FQGNSA. The CDR3 has 14 residues.

The table lists this clone with a few counts. This chain links TRBV30 with TRBJ2-5; the D is unclear. The CDR3 runs to 14 residues. Germline CDR1 and CDR2: GTSNPN and SVGIG (reference sequence). V was shortened by 0 bases and J by 7 bases, with 15 bases between the two germline ends. The CDR3 coding sequence is TGTGCCTGGAGTGTACCCGGCAGTCTGGGGACCCAGTACTTC. As protein: CAWSVPGSLGTQYF.

The V and J genes are TRBV6-4 and TRBJ1-6; 8 bases align to TRBD1. The CDR3 contains 16 residues. The V gene end was trimmed by 6 bases and the J gene end by 0 bases; junction bases not matched to a gene: 4. Germline V gene lookup returns CDR1 MRHNA and CDR2 SNTAGT. The CDR3 loop is CASRGQGGSYNSPLHF. DNA for the CDR3: TGTGCCAGCAGAGGACAGGGTGGCTCCTATAATTCACCCCTCCACTTT.

The chain couples TRBV19 to TRBJ1-5; maybe TRBD1 (5 bases). The CDR3 loop spans 13 amino acids. Deletions cut 9 bases from V and 1 base from J, with 10 bases between. Germline V lookup: CDR1 LNHDA, CDR2 SQIVND (reference sequence). The CDR3 reads CASRDSSNQPQHF. The CDR3 DNA sequence: TGTGCCAGCCGGGACTCCAGCAATCAGCCCCAGCATTTT.